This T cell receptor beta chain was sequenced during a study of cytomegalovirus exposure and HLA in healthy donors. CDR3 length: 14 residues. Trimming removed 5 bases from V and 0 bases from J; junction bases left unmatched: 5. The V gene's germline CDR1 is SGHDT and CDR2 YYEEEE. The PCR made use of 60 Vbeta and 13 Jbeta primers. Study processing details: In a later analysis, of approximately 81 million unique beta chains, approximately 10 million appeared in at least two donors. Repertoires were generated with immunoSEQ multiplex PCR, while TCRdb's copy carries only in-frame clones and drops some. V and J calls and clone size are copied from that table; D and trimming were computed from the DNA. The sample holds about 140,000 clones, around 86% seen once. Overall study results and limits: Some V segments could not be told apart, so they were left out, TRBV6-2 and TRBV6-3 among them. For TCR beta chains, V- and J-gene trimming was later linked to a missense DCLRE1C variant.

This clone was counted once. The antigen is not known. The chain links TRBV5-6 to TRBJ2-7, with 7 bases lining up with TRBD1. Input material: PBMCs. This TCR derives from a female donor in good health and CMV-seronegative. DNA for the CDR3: TGTGCCAGCAGAAAGACAGGGAGCTCCTACGAGCAGTACTTC. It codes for CASRKTGSSYEQYF.